This T cell receptor beta chain was profiled in a study of T-cell reconstitution after alpha-beta-depleted transplantation in children. This clonotype turned up a few times. Its antigen remains unknown. For TCRbeta, the library was prepared with unique molecular identifiers. Each CDR3 protein gets one entry after TCRdb re-called the PCR reads with MiXCR. The data hold fewer than 250,000 distinct CDR3 sequences, with roughly 18% observed a single time. Findings and limits, study-wide: As was reported, about two months after transplant, alpha-beta T cells came from several hundred expanded graft clones.

The sample in question was PBMCs, mostly from graft donor cells, obtained 360 days after TCRalphabeta/CD19-depleted stem cell transplant. The TCR was taken from a male patient aged 2-15 years who had a stem cell transplant for acute lymphoblastic leukemia, so the T cells may come from the graft donor.

CDR3 sequence: CASSLFPTQRFADTQYF. CDR3 coding DNA: TGTGCCAGCAGCTTGTTCCCAACCCAGAGGTTCGCAGATACGCAGTATTTT. This chain links TRBV5-4 with TRBJ2-3; D not resolved. Germline V gene sequence: CDR1 SGHNT, CDR2 YYREEE (reference sequence). CDR3 size: 17 residues. V shed 1 base and J shed 4 bases, with 19 bases lying between them.